These 30 T cell receptor beta chains were sequenced from one sample in a study of blood T cells in healthy people across ages (dated by TCRdb to 2015 to 2017). The library relied on 5' RACE. Instrument on record: Illumina HiSeq 2500. A second about 7 to 11 cycle PCR used a sample-barcoded 5' primer and a J-beta primer mix. The public reads were quality trimmed at Q25 with fastp and then assembled into clones with MiXCR by TCRdb, keeping productive beta chains. Here each entry gathers all rows of one CDR3 protein and keeps the most common genes and DNA. The sample table lists fewer than 1,000,000 distinct CDR3 sequences, approximately 44% of them with a count of one. The ten largest account for roughly 19% of the sample. What was sequenced was blood. Receptors were obtained from a man aged 60-69 years in good health.

J is TRBJ2-5 and V is TRBV10-3; 12 bases match TRBD1. V was clipped by 10 bases and J by 4 bases; unmatched bases: 10. CDR1 is ENHRY and CDR2 is SYGVKD in the germline V gene. There are 15 residues in the CDR3. The CDR3 DNA reads as TGTGCCACTAATCCGGGACAGGGGGCAGGAGAGACCCAGTACTTC. It encodes CATNPGQGAGETQYF.

The chain employs TRBV25-1 and TRBJ1-6; D is possibly TRBD1 (6 bases). The CDR3 has 15 amino acids. Germline-derived CDR1 and CDR2 are MGHDK and SYGVNS. V lost 6 bases and J 5 bases, leaving 14 bases between the germline ends. The CDR3 here is CASRLGAGNNSPLHF. The CDR3 DNA follows: TGTGCCAGCAGGCTGGGGGCAGGAAATAATTCACCCCTCCACTTT.

There are a few counts of this clonotype. The chain couples TRBV11-2 to TRBJ2-7, with D possibly being TRBD2 (6 bases). CDR3 length: 11 amino acids. Trimming removed 8 bases at V and 6 bases at J, with 11 bases between. Germline V gene data show CDR1 as SGHAT and CDR2 as FQNNGV. CDR3 nucleotide sequence: TGTGCCAGCCAGGAGGGGCCCGAGCAGTACTTC. Amino acids: CASQEGPEQYF. The complete variable domain, with remaining parts taken from reference TRBV11-2 and TRBJ2-7, reads EAGVAQSPRYKIIEKRQSVAFWCNPISGHATLYWYQQILGQGPKLLIQFQNNGVVDDSQLPKDRFSAERLKGVDSTLKIQPAKLEDSAVYLCASQEGPEQYFGPGTRLTVT.

This clonotype was detected a few times. The genes are TRBV9 and TRBJ2-1; D not resolved. The germline V gene has CDR1 SGDLS and CDR2 YYNGEE. Between the trimmed V and J ends, which lost 0 bases and 0 bases, there was a span of 16 bases. The CDR3 sequence is 18 residues long. This CDR3 reads CASSVVAAKESSYNEQFF. CDR3 DNA: TGTGCCAGCAGCGTAGTAGCCGCGAAAGAGAGCTCCTACAATGAGCAGTTCTTC.

The rearrangement uses TRBV2 and TRBJ1-1; no clear D gene. V lost 4 bases, J lost 0 bases, and 9 bases lay in between. The germline V gene encodes CDR1 SNHLY and CDR2 FYNNEI. The CDR3 is 14 amino acids. The CDR3 bases are TGTGCCAGCAGTGTTCAAACACTGAACACTGAAGCTTTCTTT. It is translated as CASSVQTLNTEAFF.

Regarding this clonotype: At one end, the junction sequence differs from germline, possibly due to a read error. CDR3 in amino acids: CVSSLGQPNYGYTF. Written as DNA, the CDR3 is TGTGTCAGCAGCCTGGGACAGCCGAACTATGGCTACACCTTC. The chain combines TRBV5-5 with TRBJ1-2, with 7 bases matching TRBD1. This CDR3 region has 14 residues. The germline gives CDR1 SGHKS, CDR2 YYEKEE (reference sequence).

As concerns this clonotype: At one boundary the junction diverges from the germline segment, which might be a read error. The V and J genes are TRBV18 and TRBJ1-4, with D maybe TRBD1 (5 bases). Germline V CDR1 and CDR2: KGHSH, LQKENI. The CDR3 length is 12 residues. The CDR3 loop reads CASAPRGEKLFF. For the CDR3, the DNA is TGTGCCAGCGCACCACGGGGGGAAAAGCTGTTTTTT. Full variable domain (missing parts from reference TRBV18 and TRBJ1-4): NAGVMQNPRHLVRRRGQEARLRCSPMKGHSHVYWYRQLPEEGLKFMVYLQKENIIDESGMPKERFSAEFPKEGPSILRIQQVVRGDSAAYFCASAPRGEKLFFGSGTQLSVL.

For the CDR3, the DNA is TGCAGTGCTAGAGCCCAGAGCACTTATGGCTACACCTTC. This codes for CSARAQSTYGYTF. The chain combines TRBV20-1 with TRBJ1-2, with unresolved D. Germline CDR1 is DFQATT and CDR2 is SNEGSKA (reference sequence). This CDR3 is 13 amino acids long. Trimming left V 1 base short and J 5 bases short, with 11 bases between.

This sequence joins TRBV7-2 and TRBJ2-5; maybe TRBD2 (7 bases). The J call may be incorrect, as the DNA end agrees better with TRBJ2-7. The CDR3 has 16 residues. The germline V gene has CDR1 SGHTA and CDR2 FQGNSA. CDR3 sequence: CASSLQGGGALYEQYF. The CDR3 coding sequence is TGTGCCAGCAGCTTACAAGGGGGGGGGGCACTTTACGAGCAGTACTTC.

This sequence joins TRBV28 and TRBJ1-6, with a possible D match to TRBD1 (6 bases). This CDR3 contains 13 residues. The germline V gene encodes CDR1 MDHEN and CDR2 SYDVKM. The V and J ends lost 3 bases and 14 bases respectively, with 14 bases between them. CDR3: CASSFQGRRALHF. In nucleotides, the CDR3 is TGTGCCAGCAGTTTCCAGGGGCGGAGGGCCCTCCACTTT.

This clonotype showed up just a few times. The V call is TRBV12-3 or TRBV12-4, the J call TRBJ1-2; no firm D call. V was shortened by 4 bases and J by 12 bases, with 21 bases between the two germline ends. The CDR3 consists of 14 residues. Here the CDR3 reads CASSSAGGPREHTF. In DNA form, the CDR3 reads TGTGCCAGCAGTTCCGCGGGTGGGCCAAGGGAACACACCTTC.

This sequence joins TRBV5-6 and TRBJ2-3; the match to TRBD2 covers 7 bases. From germline, CDR1 is SGHDT and CDR2 YYEEEE. The V gene end was trimmed by 3 bases and the J gene end by 2 bases; junction bases not matched to a gene: 9. The CDR3 is 16 residues long. The CDR3 region has the DNA TGTGCCAGCAGCTCCCGTGCGGGGGAATACACAGATACGCAGTATTTT. Translating gives CASSSRAGEYTDTQYF.

This clonotype was observed a few times. The gene calls are TRBV7-2 and TRBJ2-6; tentatively, D is TRBD1 (5 bases). This CDR3 has 16 residues. Between the trimmed V and J ends, which lost 5 bases and 2 bases, there was a span of 13 bases. Germline CDR1 and CDR2: SGHTA and FQGNSA. The CDR3 coding sequence is TGTGCCAGCAGCAAAGAGATCAGGGCTGGGGCCAACGTCCTGACTTTC. Translated: CASSKEIRAGANVLTF.

The gene calls are TRBV27 and TRBJ1-1; no clear D gene. This CDR3 spans 14 amino acids. CDR1 and CDR2 (germline): MNHEY, SMNVEV (reference sequence). Trimming stripped 2 bases from V and 4 bases from J, with 11 bases between. The CDR3 region is CASSLNGVGTEAFF. The CDR3, as DNA: TGTGCCAGCAGTTTAAACGGGGTTGGCACTGAAGCTTTCTTT.

This chain uses TRBV4-1 with TRBJ2-7, with TRBD1 matching over 8 bases. CDR1 is MGHRA, CDR2 YSYEKL, per germline. With 0 bases clipped from V and 4 bases from J, the junction kept 11 bases outside the gene matches. The CDR3 covers 17 residues. The CDR3 region is CASSQDPRDRRQYEQYF. CDR3 sequence (DNA): TGCGCCAGCAGCCAAGATCCCCGGGACAGGAGACAGTACGAGCAGTACTTC.

This clonotype showed up just a few times. The chain carries TRBV4-3 and TRBJ2-4; D unclear. The length of the CDR3 is 15 residues. Trimming stripped 0 bases from V and 3 bases from J, with 9 bases between. Germline V lookup: CDR1 LGHNA, CDR2 YSLEER. This chain's CDR3 is CASSQEEDYKNIQYF. The CDR3 DNA reads TGCGCCAGCAGCCAAGAAGAGGATTACAAAAACATTCAGTACTTC.

The rearrangement uses TRBV5-6 and TRBJ1-2; tentatively, D is TRBD1 (5 bases). Germline CDR1 reads SGHDT; CDR2 reads YYEEEE. The germline V and J ends were trimmed by 4 bases and 5 bases, with 18 bases remaining between them. The length of the CDR3 is 15 residues. The CDR3 here is CASSQRLGEAYGYTF. CDR3 DNA sequence: TGTGCCAGCAGCCAGCGACTGGGGGAGGCTTATGGCTACACCTTC.

The table lists this clonotype with a few counts. The rearrangement joins TRBV19 to TRBJ2-2; the D gene is possibly TRBD2 (6 bases). The CDR3 consists of 15 residues. Germline CDR1 reads LNHDA; CDR2 reads SQIVND (reference sequence). Trimming took off 5 bases at V and 0 bases at J, with 10 bases between the two ends. The CDR3 is CASSPGVTNTGELFF. CDR3 in DNA: TGTGCCAGTAGTCCGGGGGTCACGAACACCGGGGAGCTGTTTTTT.

V and J are TRBV13 and TRBJ2-7; perhaps D is TRBD1 or TRBD2 (6 bases each). Trimming took 8 bases from V and 0 from J, leaving 11 bases between them. Germline V gene lookup returns CDR1 PRHDT and CDR2 FYEKMQ (reference sequence). This CDR3 is built from 13 residues. The CDR3, as DNA: TGTGCCAGCGGAGGGGGTTACTCCTACGAGCAGTACTTC. Protein product: CASGGGYSYEQYF.

This clonotype showed up just a few times. The chain recombines TRBV29-1 with TRBJ1-2; D is unresolved. Trimming removed 3 bases from V and 5 bases from J, with 13 bases in between. CDR1 and CDR2 (germline): SQVTM, ANQGSEA. The CDR3 sequence is 13 residues long. The CDR3 DNA is TGCAGCGTTGATAAACGGGCGGATTATGGCTACACCTTC. Its protein is CSVDKRADYGYTF.

The V gene is TRBV7-2, the J gene TRBJ2-6; 8 positions agree with TRBD1. V was pared by 5 bases and J by 1 base, with 4 bases of the junction left unmatched. Germline CDR1 SGHTA, CDR2 FQGNSA. CDR3 length equals 16 residues. Written as DNA, the CDR3 is TGTGCCAGCAGCAAAAGGACAGGGTCTGGGGCCAACGTCCTGACTTTC. Its protein product is CASSKRTGSGANVLTF.

The CDR3 nucleotides read TGTGCCAGCAGCAGATCCGGGGGTTTGGCAGGGGCCAACGTCCTGACTTTC. Residues: CASSRSGGLAGANVLTF. The chain is built from TRBV7-8 and TRBJ2-6; D perhaps matches TRBD2 (6 bases). In germline, CDR1 is SGHVS, CDR2 FQNEAQ. V was trimmed by 5 bases and J by 4 bases, leaving 18 bases between them. The CDR3 is 17 amino acids.

CDR3 nucleotide sequence: TGTGCCAGCAGCCAATCTACTGGTTTCACTGAAGCTTTCTTT. Translation: CASSQSTGFTEAFF. The chain joins TRBV3-1 to TRBJ1-1; no firm D call. Germline lookup yields CDR1 LGHDT and CDR2 YNNKEL (reference sequence). The CDR3 totals 14 residues. V dropped 2 bases and J dropped 4 bases, with 11 bases sitting between them.

This clonotype came up a few times. The CDR3 region is CASSYSPGGLYEQYF. The CDR3 DNA reads as TGTGCCAGCAGTTACTCGCCGGGGGGCCTCTACGAGCAGTACTTC. The V call is TRBV6-5, the J call TRBJ2-7; possibly TRBD2 for D (7 bases). The germline V and J ends were trimmed by 0 bases and 3 bases, with 12 bases remaining between them. CDR1 is MNHEY, CDR2 SVGAGI, per germline. The CDR3 totals 15 residues.

The V and J genes are TRBV18 and TRBJ2-7, with 7 bases lining up with TRBD1. This CDR3 has 14 residues. J lost 2 bases, V lost 1 base, and 2 bases had no gene match. In germline, CDR1 is KGHSH, CDR2 LQKENI. CDR3 coding DNA: TGTGCCAGCTCACCACAGGGGGCCCCCTACGAGCAGTACTTC. It is translated as CASSPQGAPYEQYF.

This clonotype was seen only a few times. The V and J genes are TRBV7-8 and TRBJ2-7; D gene unclear. Trimming took off 3 bases at V and 5 bases at J, with 8 bases between the two ends. This CDR3 spans 12 amino acids. The germline CDR1 and CDR2 sequences are SGHVS and FQNEAQ. CDR3: CASSLSYHEQYF. DNA for the CDR3: TGTGCCAGCAGCTTGAGCTACCACGAGCAGTACTTC.

V is TRBV16 and J is TRBJ2-7; perhaps TRBD1 as D (6 bases). The CDR3 contains 16 residues. Trimming removed 4 bases at V and 5 bases at J, with 21 bases between. Germline V gene data show CDR1 as KGHSY and CDR2 as FQNENV. The CDR3 DNA sequence: TGTGCCAGCAGCCTAGCCCTGGGGGCTCCTTTACACGAGCAGTACTTC. It yields the protein CASSLALGAPLHEQYF.

Concerning this clonotype itself: One end of the junction does not line up with germline, which may come from a read error. The genes are TRBV7-8 and TRBJ2-3; the match to TRBD2 covers 13 bases. Germline-derived CDR1 and CDR2 are SGHVS and FQNEAQ. The CDR3 spans 16 residues. The CDR3 here is CAGSPWTSGGSDTQYF. CDR3 nucleotides: TGTGCCGGCAGCCCCTGGACTAGCGGGGGATCAGATACGCAGTATTTT.

This clonotype has just a few counts. The V and J genes are TRBV10-3 and TRBJ1-2; TRBD1 aligns across 10 bases. This CDR3 comprises 16 residues. Germline loops: CDR1 ENHRY, CDR2 SYGVKD. Trimming at V came to 0 bases and at J to 5 bases, leaving 6 bases not matched to a gene. Here the CDR3 DNA reads TGTGCCATCAGTGAGTCGAGACAGGGGGCACGGTATGGCTACACCTTC. This codes for CAISESRQGARYGYTF.

This chain links TRBV20-1 with TRBJ2-5; no firm D call. The J call could be wrong; TRBJ2-1 is a better fit for the DNA end. The CDR3 loop spans 12 amino acids. Germline V gene lookup returns CDR1 DFQATT and CDR2 SNEGSKA (reference sequence). Written as DNA, the CDR3 is TGCAGTGCTAAGACAAACCAAGAGACCCAGTTCTTC. Encoded protein: CSAKTNQETQFF.